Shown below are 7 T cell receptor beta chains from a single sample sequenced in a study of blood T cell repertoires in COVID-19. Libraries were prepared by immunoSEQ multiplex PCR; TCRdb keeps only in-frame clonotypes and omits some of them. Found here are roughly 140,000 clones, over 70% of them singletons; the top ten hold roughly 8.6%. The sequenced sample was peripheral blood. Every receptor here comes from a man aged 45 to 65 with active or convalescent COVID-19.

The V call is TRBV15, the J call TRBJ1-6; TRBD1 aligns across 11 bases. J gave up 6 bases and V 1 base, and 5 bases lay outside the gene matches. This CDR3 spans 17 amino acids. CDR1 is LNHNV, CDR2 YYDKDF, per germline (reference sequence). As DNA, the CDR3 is TGTGCCACCAGCAGAGGCGAGGACAGGGGGCCTAATTCACCCCTCCACTTT. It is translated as CATSRGEDRGPNSPLHF.

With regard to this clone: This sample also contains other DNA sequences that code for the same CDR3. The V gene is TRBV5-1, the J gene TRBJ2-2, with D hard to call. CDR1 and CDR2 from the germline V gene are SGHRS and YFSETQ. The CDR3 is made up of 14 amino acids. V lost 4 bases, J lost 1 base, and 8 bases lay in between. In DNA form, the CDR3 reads TGCGCCAGCAGCCTCTCAGGGAACACCGGGGAGCTGTTTTTT. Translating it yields CASSLSGNTGELFF. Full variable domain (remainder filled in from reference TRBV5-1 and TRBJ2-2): KAGVTQTPRYLIKTRGQQVTLSCSPISGHRSVSWYQQTPGQGLQFLFEYFSETQRNKGNFPGRFSGRQFSNSRSEMNVSTLELGDSALYLCASSLSGNTGELFFGEGSRLTVL.

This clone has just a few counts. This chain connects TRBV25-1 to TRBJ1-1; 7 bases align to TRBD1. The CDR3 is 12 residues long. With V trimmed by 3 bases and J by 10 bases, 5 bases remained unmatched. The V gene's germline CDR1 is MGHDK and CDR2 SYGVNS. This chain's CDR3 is CASSDVRGLAFF. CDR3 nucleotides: TGTGCCAGCAGTGATGTTAGGGGGCTAGCTTTCTTT. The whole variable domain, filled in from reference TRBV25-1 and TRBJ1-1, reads EADIYQTPRYLVIGTGKKITLECSQTMGHDKMYWYQQDPGMELHLIHYSYGVNSTEKGDLSSESTVSRIRTEHFPLTLESARPSHTSQYLCASSDVRGLAFFGQGTRLTVV.

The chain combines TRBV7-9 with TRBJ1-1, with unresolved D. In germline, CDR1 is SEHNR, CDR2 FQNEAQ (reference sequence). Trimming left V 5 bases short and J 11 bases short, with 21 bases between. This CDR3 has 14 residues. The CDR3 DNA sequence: TGTGCCAGCAGCCTCAGCGCGCCAGGCAGCGGGGCTTTCTTT. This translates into CASSLSAPGSGAFF.

In DNA form, the CDR3 reads TGTGCCAGCAGCCAAGGAGGGGGGGTGGGAGCTTTCTTT. This sequence encodes CASSQGGGVGAFF. The chain employs TRBV3-1 (or the pseudogene TRBV3-2) and TRBJ1-1, with D maybe TRBD1 (6 bases). There are 13 residues in the CDR3. Trimming stripped 1 base from V and 10 bases from J, with 13 bases between. Germline V gives CDR1 LGHDT, CDR2 YNNKEL (reference sequence).

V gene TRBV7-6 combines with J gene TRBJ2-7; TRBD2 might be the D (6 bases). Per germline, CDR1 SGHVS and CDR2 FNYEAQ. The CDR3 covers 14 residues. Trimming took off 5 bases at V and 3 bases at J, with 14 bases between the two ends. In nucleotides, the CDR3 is TGTGCCAGCAGCCCAGGGACTGGCAACTACGAGCAGTACTTC. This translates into CASSPGTGNYEQYF.

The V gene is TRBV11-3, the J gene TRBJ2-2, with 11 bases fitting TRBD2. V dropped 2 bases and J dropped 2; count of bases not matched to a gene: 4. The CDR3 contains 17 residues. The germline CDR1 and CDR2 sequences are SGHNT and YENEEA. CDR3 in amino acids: CASSLYGTSGNTGELFF. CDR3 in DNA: TGTGCCAGCAGCTTATACGGGACTAGCGGTAACACCGGGGAGCTGTTTTTT.